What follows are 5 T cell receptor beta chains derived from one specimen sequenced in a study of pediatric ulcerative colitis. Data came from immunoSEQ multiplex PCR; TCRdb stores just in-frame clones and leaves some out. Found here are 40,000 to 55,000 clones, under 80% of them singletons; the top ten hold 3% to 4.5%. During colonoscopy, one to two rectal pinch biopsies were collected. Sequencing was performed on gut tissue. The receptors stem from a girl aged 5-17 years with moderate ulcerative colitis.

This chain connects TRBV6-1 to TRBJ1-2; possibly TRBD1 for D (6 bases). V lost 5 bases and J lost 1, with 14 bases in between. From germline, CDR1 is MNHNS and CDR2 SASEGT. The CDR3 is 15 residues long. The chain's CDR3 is CASSQGQTLNYGYTF. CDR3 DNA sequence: TGTGCCAGCAGTCAAGGACAGACCCTTAACTATGGCTACACCTTC.

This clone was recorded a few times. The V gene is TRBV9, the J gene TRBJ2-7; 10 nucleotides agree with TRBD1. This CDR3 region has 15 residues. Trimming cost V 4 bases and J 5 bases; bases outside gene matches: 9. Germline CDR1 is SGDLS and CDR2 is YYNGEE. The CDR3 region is CASSPSSGTGDEQYF. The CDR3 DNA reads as TGTGCCAGCAGCCCCTCATCCGGGACAGGGGACGAGCAGTACTTC.

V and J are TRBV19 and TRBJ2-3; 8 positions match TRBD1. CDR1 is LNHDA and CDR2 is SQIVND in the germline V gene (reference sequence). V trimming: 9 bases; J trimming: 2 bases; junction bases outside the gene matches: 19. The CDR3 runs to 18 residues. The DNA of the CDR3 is TGTGCCAGCGGTTCCGGGACAGGTCATACTTTTTCCACAGATACGCAGTATTTT. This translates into CASGSGTGHTFSTDTQYF.

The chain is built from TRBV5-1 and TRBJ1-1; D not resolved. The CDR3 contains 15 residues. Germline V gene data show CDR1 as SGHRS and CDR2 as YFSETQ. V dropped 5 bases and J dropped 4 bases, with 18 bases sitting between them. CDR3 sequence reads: CASSHVGAPRTEAFF. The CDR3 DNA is TGCGCCAGCAGTCATGTAGGAGCCCCTCGCACTGAAGCTTTCTTT.

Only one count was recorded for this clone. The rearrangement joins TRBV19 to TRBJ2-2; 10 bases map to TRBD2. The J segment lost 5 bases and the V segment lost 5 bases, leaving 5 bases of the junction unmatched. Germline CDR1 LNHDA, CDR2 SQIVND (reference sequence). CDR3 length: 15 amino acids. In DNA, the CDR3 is TGTGCCAGTAGTCCCGGGACTAGCGTAACCGGGGAGCTGTTTTTT. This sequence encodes CASSPGTSVTGELFF.